The clone carrying this TCR beta chain was counted many times. The target antigen is unknown. Memory CD4+ T cells were sorted as CD4+CD45RO+CD25- cells. V lost 5 bases, J lost 9 bases, and 13 bases lay in between. The CDR3 is 12 amino acids. TRBV12-4/TRBJ1-2 clonotypes were amplified with adaptor-ligated barcode primers. In TCRdb, the multiplex PCR reads were re-called with MiXCR into one record per CDR3 protein. Altogether 600 to 850 distinct CDR3 sequences are present, 30% to 40% being singletons, with the ten largest covering around 20%. Study-wide findings and caveats: Naive CD4+ cells shared around an eighth of tumor Treg sequences. In terms of TCR gene usage, tumor memory CD4+ T cells clustered together with blood and lymph node memory CD4+ cells, as well as with lymph node naive CD4+ cells.

The chain employs TRBV12-3 or TRBV12-4 and TRBJ1-2, with a tentative D call TRBD1 (6 bases). Specimen: memory CD4+ T cells sorted from blood. Subset here: memory CD4+ T cells, CD4+CD45RO+CD25-. The clonotype was recovered from a female donor with breast cancer. The CDR3 coding sequence is TGTGCCAGCAGTGTGGACAGAGGATGCTACACCTTC. The encoded protein is CASSVDRGCYTF.